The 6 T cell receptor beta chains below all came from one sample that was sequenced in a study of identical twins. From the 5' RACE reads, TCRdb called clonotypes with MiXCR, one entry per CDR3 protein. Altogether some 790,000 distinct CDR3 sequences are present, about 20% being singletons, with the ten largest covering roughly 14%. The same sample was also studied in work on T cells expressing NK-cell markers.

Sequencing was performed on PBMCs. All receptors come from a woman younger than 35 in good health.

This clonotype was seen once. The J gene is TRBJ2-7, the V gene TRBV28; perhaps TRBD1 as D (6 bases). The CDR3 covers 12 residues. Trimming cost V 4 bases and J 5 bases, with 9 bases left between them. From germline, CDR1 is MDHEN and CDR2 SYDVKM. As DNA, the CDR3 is TGTGCCAGCAGTTCTTACAGGGACGAGCAGTACTTC. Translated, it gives CASSSYRDEQYF.

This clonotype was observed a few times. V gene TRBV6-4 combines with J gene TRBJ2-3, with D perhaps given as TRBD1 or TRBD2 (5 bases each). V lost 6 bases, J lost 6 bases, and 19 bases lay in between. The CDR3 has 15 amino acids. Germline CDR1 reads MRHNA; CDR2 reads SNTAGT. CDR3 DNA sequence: TGTGCCAGCAGCACCGGGACCGCCGTCTGGGATACGCAGTATTTT. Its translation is CASSTGTAVWDTQYF.

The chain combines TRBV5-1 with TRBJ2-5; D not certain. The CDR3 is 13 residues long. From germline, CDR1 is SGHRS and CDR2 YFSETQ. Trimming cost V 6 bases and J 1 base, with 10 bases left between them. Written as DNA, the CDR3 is TGCGCCAGCACCGCAAGTCCCCAAGAGACCCAGTACTTC. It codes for CASTASPQETQYF. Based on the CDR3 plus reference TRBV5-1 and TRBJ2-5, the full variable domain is KAGVTQTPRYLIKTRGQQVTLSCSPISGHRSVSWYQQTPGQGLQFLFEYFSETQRNKGNFPGRFSGRQFSNSRSEMNVSTLELGDSALYLCASTASPQETQYFGPGTRLLVL.

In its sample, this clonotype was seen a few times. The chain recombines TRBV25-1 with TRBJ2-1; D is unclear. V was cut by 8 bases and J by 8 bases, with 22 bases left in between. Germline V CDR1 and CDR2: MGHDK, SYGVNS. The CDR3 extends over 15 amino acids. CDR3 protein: CASGPGRPFRDEQFF. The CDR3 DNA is TGTGCCAGCGGACCAGGCAGACCATTTCGGGATGAGCAGTTCTTC.

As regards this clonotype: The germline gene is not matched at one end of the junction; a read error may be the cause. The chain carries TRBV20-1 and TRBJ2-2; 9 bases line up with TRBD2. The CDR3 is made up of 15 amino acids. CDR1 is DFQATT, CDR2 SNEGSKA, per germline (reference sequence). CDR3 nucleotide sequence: TGCAGTGCTAGAGCGCGGGGGGGGAACAACGGGGAGCTGTTTTTT. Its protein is CSARARGGNNGELFF.

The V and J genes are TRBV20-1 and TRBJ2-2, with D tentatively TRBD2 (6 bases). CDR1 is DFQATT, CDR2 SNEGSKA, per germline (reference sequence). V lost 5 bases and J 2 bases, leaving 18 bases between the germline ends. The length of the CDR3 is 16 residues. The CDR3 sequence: CSAAPPGGRNTGELFF. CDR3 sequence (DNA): TGCAGTGCTGCTCCCCCTGGAGGGCGAAACACCGGGGAGCTGTTTTTT.